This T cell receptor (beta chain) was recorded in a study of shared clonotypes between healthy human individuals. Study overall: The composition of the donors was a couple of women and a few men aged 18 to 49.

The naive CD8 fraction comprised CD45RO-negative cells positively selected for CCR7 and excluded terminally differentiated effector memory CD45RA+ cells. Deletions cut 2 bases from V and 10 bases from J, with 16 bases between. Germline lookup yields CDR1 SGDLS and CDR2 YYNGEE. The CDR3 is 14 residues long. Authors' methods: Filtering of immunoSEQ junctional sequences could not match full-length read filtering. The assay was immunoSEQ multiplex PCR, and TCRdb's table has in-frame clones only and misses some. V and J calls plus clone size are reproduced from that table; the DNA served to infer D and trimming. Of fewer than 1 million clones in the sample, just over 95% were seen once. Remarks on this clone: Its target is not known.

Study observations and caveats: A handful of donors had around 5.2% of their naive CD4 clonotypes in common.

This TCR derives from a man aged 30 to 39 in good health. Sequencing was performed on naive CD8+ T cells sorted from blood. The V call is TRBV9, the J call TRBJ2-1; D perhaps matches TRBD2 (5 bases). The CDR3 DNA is TGTGCCAGCAGCGTTTTGACTACCTCCGGCGAGCAGTTCTTC. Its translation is CASSVLTTSGEQFF.